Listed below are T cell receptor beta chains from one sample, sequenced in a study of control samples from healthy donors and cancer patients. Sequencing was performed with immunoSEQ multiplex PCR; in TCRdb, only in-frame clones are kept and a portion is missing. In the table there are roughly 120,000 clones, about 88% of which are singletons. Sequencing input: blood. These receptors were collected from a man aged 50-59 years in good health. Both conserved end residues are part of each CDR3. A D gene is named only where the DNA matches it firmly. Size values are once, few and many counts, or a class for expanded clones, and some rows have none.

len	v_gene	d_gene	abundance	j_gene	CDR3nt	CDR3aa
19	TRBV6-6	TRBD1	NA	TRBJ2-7	TGTGCCAGCAGCCGAAAAATCTCCGGGACAGGGGGGACCTTCTACGAGCAGTACTTC	CASSRKISGTGGTFYEQYF
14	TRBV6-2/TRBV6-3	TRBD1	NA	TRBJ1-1	TGTGCCAGCAGTTGGGACAGACTAAACACTGAAGCTTTCTTT	CASSWDRLNTEAFF
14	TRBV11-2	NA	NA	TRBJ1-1	TGTGCCAGCAGTAAAAGGGAGACACCCACTGAAGCTTTCTTT	CASSKRETPTEAFF
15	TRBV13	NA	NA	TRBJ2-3	TGTGCCAGCAGCTTAGGTGGCGGGAACTCGAATACGCAGTATTTT	CASSLGGGNSNTQYF
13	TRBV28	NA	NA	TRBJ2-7	TGTGCCAGCAATCGTTACCAAGGGACTGAGCAGTACTTC	CASNRYQGTEQYF
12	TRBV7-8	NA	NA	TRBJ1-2	TGTGCCAGCAGCTCAAGAGCGGATGGCTACACCTTC	CASSSRADGYTF
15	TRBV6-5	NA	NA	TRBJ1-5	TGTGCCAGCAGAGCGACAGTCTCTAGCAATCAGCCCCAGCATTTT	CASRATVSSNQPQHF
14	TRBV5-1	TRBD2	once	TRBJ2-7	TGCGCCAGCAGCTCCACTAGCGAGGCTTGGGAGCAGTACTTC	CASSSTSEAWEQYF
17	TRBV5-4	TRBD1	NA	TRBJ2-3	TGTGCCAGCAGCTTGGGTCCCTTACAGGGGAAGACAGATACGCAGTATTTT	CASSLGPLQGKTDTQYF
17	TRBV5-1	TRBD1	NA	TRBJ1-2	TGCGCCAGCAGCCGGGGGACAGCATTTAAAGATAACTATGGCTACACCTTC	CASSRGTAFKDNYGYTF